The TCR beta chain under discussion was sequenced for a study of vaccination effects on CD4 cells after COVID-19. On the study more broadly: Sampling occurred a median 72 days post second dose, range 14 to 241.

Peptide-pool stimulation followed by sequencing identified expanded antigen-specific CD4+ clonotypes in the ViraFEST assay. Culturing for around eleven days preceded CD4+ T cell isolation. A PCR test confirmed that the person had SARS-CoV-2 infection between March and December 2020. Subjects were given two BNT162b2 or mRNA-1273 vaccine doses. Fresh IL-2-containing medium replaced half the medium on days 3 and 7. Profiling relied on immunoSEQ multiplex PCR, and the TCRdb table lists in-frame clones only, not all of them. The sample records 14,000 or so clones, over 65% being singletons. Of note for this clone: Its target is not known.

Broader study findings: Vaccine- and infection-induced clones showed marked clonal contraction late following vaccination.

The source material was CD4+ T cells from PBMCs cultured with HCoV-NL63 spike peptides, sampled after COVID-19 vaccination. The sequence was collected from a human donor who had a prior SARS-CoV-2 infection.

CDR3 nucleotides: TGTGCCAGCAGTGCGGGACAGGACTACAATGAGCAGTTCTTC. This translates into CASSAGQDYNEQFF. V gene TRBV6-4 combines with J gene TRBJ2-1, with 8 bases fitting TRBD1. The length of the CDR3 is 14 residues. The V gene's germline CDR1 is MRHNA and CDR2 SNTAGT. J gave up 3 bases and V 4 bases, and 2 bases lay outside the gene matches.